The 25 T cell receptor beta chains reported below all come from one sample, sequenced in a study of T-cell memory formation after mild COVID-19. MiXCR, run by TCRdb on the 5' RACE reads, gives a single entry per CDR3 protein. The sample lists 150,000 to 200,000 distinct CDR3 sequences, over 20% occurring once. Sequenced material: PBMCs or a T cell subset sorted from them (not recorded which). The receptors derive from an adult woman who had mild COVID-19 (a few samples of this study predate the infection). Cell type and time point are not known.

This clonotype has more than one count but fewer than ten. The CDR3: CATSRDLIGQGAGKTQYF. The CDR3 DNA sequence: TGTGCCACCAGCAGAGATCTCATAGGGCAGGGGGCAGGAAAGACCCAGTACTTC. The chain employs TRBV15 and TRBJ2-5, with 8 nucleotides matching TRBD1. With 0 bases clipped from V and 6 bases from J, the junction kept 15 bases outside the gene matches. Germline lookup yields CDR1 LNHNV and CDR2 YYDKDF (reference sequence). This CDR3 spans 18 amino acids.

The chain employs TRBV7-8 and TRBJ1-2; D may be TRBD1 (5 bases). V shed 10 bases and J shed 4 bases, with 28 bases lying between them. This CDR3 has 17 residues. From germline, CDR1 is SGHVS and CDR2 FQNEAQ. The CDR3 nucleotides are TGTGCCACCACCGCAAAGGGAAGGGGTCAGAACATCTATGGCTACACCTTC. Encoded protein: CATTAKGRGQNIYGYTF.

The V gene is TRBV7-6, the J gene TRBJ2-1, with 8 bases fitting TRBD2. The CDR3 loop spans 14 amino acids. Germline assignment: CDR1 SGHVS and CDR2 FNYEAQ. The J segment lost 12 bases and the V segment lost 5 bases, leaving 12 bases of the junction unmatched. CDR3 region: CASSPGTSWVPQFF. The CDR3 DNA sequence: TGTGCCAGCAGCCCCGGGACTAGTTGGGTCCCGCAGTTCTTC. Variable domain in full (rest from reference TRBV7-6 and TRBJ2-1): GAGVSQSPRYKVTKRGQDVALRCDPISGHVSLYWYRQALGQGPEFLTYFNYEAQQDKSGLPNDRFSAERPEGSISTLTIQRTEQRDSAMYRCASSPGTSWVPQFFGPGTRLTVL.

V is TRBV29-1 and J is TRBJ2-7; D is possibly TRBD1 (5 bases). Trimming removed 3 bases at V and 1 base at J, with 10 bases between. This CDR3 has 13 residues. CDR1 and CDR2 from the germline V gene are SQVTM and ANQGSEA. The CDR3 here is CSVETVRSYEQYF. CDR3 coding DNA: TGCAGCGTTGAGACAGTGAGATCCTACGAGCAGTACTTC.

This clonotype has only a few counts. The genes are TRBV2 and TRBJ2-1; weak D call: TRBD2 (5 bases). Trimming stripped 6 bases from V and 12 bases from J, with 9 bases between. The germline V gene has CDR1 SNHLY and CDR2 FYNNEI. The CDR3 totals 10 residues. CDR3 amino acids: CASSGAGQFF. The CDR3 region has the DNA TGTGCCAGCAGCGGCGCGGGGCAGTTCTTC.

This clonotype appeared a single time. This chain connects TRBV12-3 or TRBV12-4 to TRBJ2-1; possibly TRBD2 for D (6 bases). The CDR3 contains 12 residues. V was clipped by 6 bases and J by 8 bases, with 11 bases between them. This CDR3 is CASSLRRDEQFF. Written as DNA, the CDR3 is TGTGCCAGCAGCCTCCGGAGGGATGAGCAGTTCTTC.

This clonotype has a handful of counts. J is TRBJ2-3 and V is TRBV12-3 or TRBV12-4; D is unclear. CDR3 length: 14 amino acids. Trimming removed 3 bases from V and 2 bases from J, with 9 bases in between. CDR3 amino acids: CASSFTPSTDTQYF. The CDR3, as DNA: TGTGCCAGCAGTTTCACCCCTTCCACAGATACGCAGTATTTT.

This chain joins TRBV6-2 or TRBV6-3 and TRBJ2-7, with D unclear. Looked up from germline, CDR1 is MNHEY and CDR2 is SVGEGT. The CDR3 extends over 15 amino acids. V lost 4 bases to trimming and J lost 5 bases, with 18 bases between them. CDR3 loop: CASSLGRYDDHEQYF. DNA for the CDR3: TGTGCCAGCAGTTTAGGCAGGTATGACGATCACGAGCAGTACTTC.

V usage is TRBV11-3 and J usage is TRBJ2-7; 13 bases agree with TRBD2. There are 15 residues in the CDR3. The germline V gene has CDR1 SGHNT and CDR2 YENEEA. The junction had 5 bases not matched to a gene; V was cut back by 5 bases and J by 4 bases. CDR3 residues: CASSARTSGRYEQYF. The CDR3 DNA follows: TGTGCCAGCAGCGCAAGGACTAGCGGGAGATACGAGCAGTACTTC.

The chain combines TRBV27 with TRBJ2-1; 11 bases align to TRBD1. CDR1 is MNHEY and CDR2 is SMNVEV in the germline V gene (reference sequence). With V trimmed by 5 bases and J by 6 bases, 6 bases remained unmatched. This CDR3 region has 15 residues. CDR3 in amino acids: CASSADRGRFNEQFF. CDR3 nucleotide sequence: TGTGCCAGCAGTGCGGACAGGGGGCGATTCAATGAGCAGTTCTTC.

This clonotype showed up just once. One base away lies a much larger clone, so this may be a sequencing read error. V is TRBV6-6 and J is TRBJ1-1; D is ambiguous. Germline assignment: CDR1 MNHNY and CDR2 SVGAGI (reference sequence). Trimming took 0 bases from V and 4 from J, leaving 3 bases between them. The CDR3 has 12 residues. The CDR3 nucleotides read TGTGCCAGCAGTTACTCGGTCACTGAAGCTTTCTTT. Its translation: CASSYSVTEAFF.

This clonotype was found a few times. The genes are TRBV7-9 and TRBJ2-7; D may be TRBD1 or TRBD2 (5 bases each). CDR3 length: 14 amino acids. V lost 5 bases and J lost 1, with 12 bases in between. Germline CDR1 SEHNR, CDR2 FQNEAQ (reference sequence). This CDR3 is CASSPRDGSYEQYF. For the CDR3, the DNA is TGTGCCAGCAGCCCCCGGGACGGATCCTACGAGCAGTACTTC.

This chain uses TRBV13 with TRBJ1-1; possible D gene TRBD1, 6 bases. The CDR3 spans 15 residues. CDR1 is PRHDT and CDR2 is FYEKMQ in the germline V gene (reference sequence). Trimming shortened V by 5 bases and J by 0 bases, and 13 bases separated the two germline ends. CDR3 DNA: TGTGCCAGCAGCCTCAACAGGGCTGTGAACACTGAAGCTTTCTTT. Encoded protein: CASSLNRAVNTEAFF.

This clonotype occurred a few times. The chain employs TRBV15 and TRBJ2-2, with a tentative D call TRBD1 (6 bases). Germline V CDR1 and CDR2: LNHNV, YYDKDF (reference sequence). The V end was cut by 8 bases, the J end by 2 bases, with 12 bases between. The CDR3 consists of 14 residues. The CDR3 sequence is CATRSDSNTGELFF. The CDR3 DNA follows: TGTGCCACCCGTTCGGACAGTAACACCGGGGAGCTGTTTTTT.

V gene TRBV7-8 combines with J gene TRBJ2-7, with 9 bases that match TRBD1. Trimming removed 5 bases from V and 5 bases from J; junction bases left unmatched: 13. The CDR3 extends over 16 amino acids. CDR1 SGHVS and CDR2 FQNEAQ come from the germline V gene. The CDR3 sequence: CASSPRGTGSGHEQYF. CDR3 bases: TGTGCCAGCAGCCCCCGAGGGACAGGGAGTGGCCACGAGCAGTACTTC.

This clonotype was found a few times. The gene calls are TRBV5-5 and TRBJ1-3; D remains unclear. V was clipped by 2 bases and J by 0 bases, with 9 bases between them. Germline V gene lookup returns CDR1 SGHKS and CDR2 YYEKEE (reference sequence). The CDR3 contains 15 residues. DNA for the CDR3: TGTGCCAGCAGCTTTGGACCCAGCTCTGGAAACACCATATATTTT. This sequence encodes CASSFGPSSGNTIYF.

This chain joins TRBV7-6 and TRBJ2-3, with 7 nucleotides matching TRBD1. This CDR3 has 15 residues. CDR1 is SGHVS, CDR2 FNYEAQ, per germline. V lost 1 base, J lost 3 bases, and 4 bases stayed unmatched. The CDR3, as DNA: TGTGCCAGCAGCTTAGTACCAGGGGGTACAGATACGCAGTATTTT. This encodes CASSLVPGGTDTQYF.

This clonotype appeared a few times. The J gene is TRBJ1-1, the V gene TRBV6-2 or TRBV6-3, with 8 bases aligning to TRBD1. V lost 2 bases, J lost 7 bases, and 6 bases stayed unmatched. CDR3 length equals 14 residues. Germline loops: CDR1 MNHEY, CDR2 SVGEGT. In nucleotides, the CDR3 is TGTGCCAGCAGTTACCCGGACAGGGAAATTGAAGCTTTCTTT. Translated: CASSYPDREIEAFF.

The rearrangement uses TRBV20-1 and TRBJ2-7; TRBD2 matches at 10 bases. The J segment lost 4 bases and the V segment lost 0 bases, leaving 6 bases of the junction unmatched. Germline assignment: CDR1 DFQATT and CDR2 SNEGSKA (reference sequence). There are 15 residues in the CDR3. The chain's CDR3 is CSARDSLAGDYEQYF. CDR3 sequence (DNA): TGCAGTGCTAGAGATTCGCTAGCGGGAGATTACGAGCAGTACTTC.

The sample holds a few counts of this clonotype. The rearrangement joins TRBV7-8 to TRBJ1-5; D remains unclear. Germline CDR1 and CDR2: SGHVS and FQNEAQ. This CDR3 contains 14 residues. V lost 5 bases to trimming and J lost 5 bases, with 13 bases between them. The CDR3 here is CASSRVGSHQPQHF. In DNA, the CDR3 is TGTGCCAGCAGCCGGGTTGGCAGTCATCAGCCCCAGCATTTT.

The chain joins TRBV7-9 to TRBJ2-3; the D gene is possibly TRBD2 (6 bases). Trimming removed 4 bases from V and 4 bases from J, with 9 bases in between. The CDR3 is 13 residues long. Germline CDR1 is SEHNR and CDR2 is FQNEAQ (reference sequence). CDR3 loop: CASSSGAPDTQYF. The CDR3 DNA is TGTGCCAGCAGCTCGGGAGCGCCAGATACGCAGTATTTT.

The V call is TRBV5-1, the J call TRBJ1-2, with TRBD1 as a possible D gene (6 bases). Per the germline V gene, CDR1 is SGHRS and CDR2 is YFSETQ. V lost 4 bases to trimming and J lost 8 bases, with 27 bases between them. The CDR3 consists of 17 residues. For the CDR3, the DNA is TGCGCCAGCAGCGCTACGCCCAACAGGGAAGGGGAACACGGCTACACCTTC. This gives the protein CASSATPNREGEHGYTF.

This chain joins TRBV7-9 and TRBJ1-2; 7 positions agree with TRBD1. Germline V gene sequence: CDR1 SEHNR, CDR2 FQNEAQ (reference sequence). Unmatched junction bases numbered 6, after V lost 5 bases and J lost 3 bases. CDR3 size: 14 residues. This CDR3 is CASSQGDSYYGYTF. The CDR3 bases are TGTGCCAGCAGCCAAGGGGACAGCTACTATGGCTACACCTTC.

This chain uses TRBV6-5 with TRBJ2-7; the match to TRBD2 covers 7 bases. The CDR3 has 14 amino acids. Germline-derived CDR1 and CDR2 are MNHEY and SVGAGI. The J segment lost 6 bases and the V segment lost 5 bases, leaving 10 bases of the junction unmatched. The CDR3 DNA sequence: TGTGCCAGCAGTAAATCTAGCGGATATTCCGAGCAGTACTTC. Protein product: CASSKSSGYSEQYF.

The chain links TRBV6-2 or TRBV6-3 to TRBJ2-1; 10 positions match TRBD2. J gave up 9 bases and V 1 base, and 15 bases lay outside the gene matches. CDR3 length: 18 residues. The germline gives CDR1 MNHEY, CDR2 SVGEGT. CDR3 loop: CASSYYPLAGARWGEQFF. CDR3 coding DNA: TGTGCCAGCAGTTACTATCCCCTAGCGGGGGCCCGTTGGGGTGAGCAGTTCTTC.